This T cell receptor beta chain was documented in a study of T cells after somatic rescue of genetic block (dated by TCRdb to the early 2020s). Study-wide context: The study assessed how robust, over the long term, a T-cell system was when the system had developed through somatic rescue of a genetic block in T-cell development.

About this clone itself: Its antigen is currently not known. The sample holds no much larger clone one base away, and base qualities are not on file.

The method was the immunoSEQ multiplex PCR assay. TCRdb obtained this table from immuneACCESS and retained in-frame rearrangements with V and J assigned. These tables miss some clones; where compared with another copy, unresolved V genes account for less than half of the shortfall, and the remainder is unexplained. The sample has under 150,000 clones on record, about 89% of them singletons. In total, the top ten clones hold approximately 1.4% of the sample. This receptor was taken from a woman younger than 35. Sequenced input: peripheral blood mononuclear cells (PBMCs).

The DNA sequence is TGTGCCAGTAGTATAGGGGGGGTTCATAATTCACCCCTCCACTTT. The translation is CASSIGGVHNSPLHF. The chain employs TRBV19 and TRBJ1-6, with TRBD1 as a weak D call on 5 bases. The cysteine opens and the phenylalanine closes a CDR3 of 15 amino acids. The retained sequence is limited to the CDR3, 45 bases, with the frame set at the first base. V is reduced by 1 base and J by 5 bases, leaving a spacing of 9 bases between them. The germline V gene (reference sequence) provides CDR1 LNHDA and CDR2 SQIVND.